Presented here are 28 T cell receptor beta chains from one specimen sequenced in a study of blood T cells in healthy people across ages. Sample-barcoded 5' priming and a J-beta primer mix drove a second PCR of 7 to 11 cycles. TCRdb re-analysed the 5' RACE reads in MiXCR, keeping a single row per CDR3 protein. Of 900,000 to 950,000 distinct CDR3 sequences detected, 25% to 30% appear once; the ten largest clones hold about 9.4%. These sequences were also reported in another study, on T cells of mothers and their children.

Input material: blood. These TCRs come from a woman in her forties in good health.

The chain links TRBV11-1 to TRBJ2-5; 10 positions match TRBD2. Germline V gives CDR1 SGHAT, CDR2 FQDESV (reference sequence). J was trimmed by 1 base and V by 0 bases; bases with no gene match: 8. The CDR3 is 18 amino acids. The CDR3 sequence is CASSLALASGGTQETQYF. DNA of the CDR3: TGTGCCAGCAGCTTAGCGTTGGCTAGCGGGGGCACCCAAGAGACCCAGTACTTC.

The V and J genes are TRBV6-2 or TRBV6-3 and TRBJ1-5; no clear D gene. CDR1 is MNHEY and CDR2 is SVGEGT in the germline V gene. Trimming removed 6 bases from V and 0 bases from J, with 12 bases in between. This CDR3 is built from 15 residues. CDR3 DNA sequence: TGTGCCAGCAGAGGCGGGGTTGTTAGCAATCAGCCCCAGCATTTT. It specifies CASRGGVVSNQPQHF.

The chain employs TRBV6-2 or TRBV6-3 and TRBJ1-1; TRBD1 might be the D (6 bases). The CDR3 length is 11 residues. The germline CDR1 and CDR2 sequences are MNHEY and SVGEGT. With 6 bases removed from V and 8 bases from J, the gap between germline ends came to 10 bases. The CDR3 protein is CASSHGTEAFF. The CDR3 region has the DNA TGTGCCAGCAGCCACGGGACAGAAGCTTTCTTT.

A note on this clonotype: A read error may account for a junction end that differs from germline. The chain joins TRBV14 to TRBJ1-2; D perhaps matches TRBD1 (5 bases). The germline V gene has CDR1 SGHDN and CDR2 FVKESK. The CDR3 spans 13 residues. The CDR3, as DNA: TGTGCCAACAGCCCTGACAGACTCTATGGCTACACCTTC. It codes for CANSPDRLYGYTF.

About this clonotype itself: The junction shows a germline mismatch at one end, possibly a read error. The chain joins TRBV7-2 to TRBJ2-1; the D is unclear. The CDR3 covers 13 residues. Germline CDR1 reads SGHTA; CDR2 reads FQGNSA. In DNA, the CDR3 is TGTGCCAGCAGCTTGAACTCCCACAATGAGCAGTTCTTC. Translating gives CASSLNSHNEQFF.

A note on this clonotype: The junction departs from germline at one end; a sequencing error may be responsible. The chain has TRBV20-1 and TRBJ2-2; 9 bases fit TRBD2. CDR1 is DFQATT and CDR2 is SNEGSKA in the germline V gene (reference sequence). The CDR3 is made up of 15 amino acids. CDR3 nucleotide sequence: TGCAGTGCTAGACCAAGCGGGGGGATCACCGGGGAGCAGTTTTTT. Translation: CSARPSGGITGEQFF.

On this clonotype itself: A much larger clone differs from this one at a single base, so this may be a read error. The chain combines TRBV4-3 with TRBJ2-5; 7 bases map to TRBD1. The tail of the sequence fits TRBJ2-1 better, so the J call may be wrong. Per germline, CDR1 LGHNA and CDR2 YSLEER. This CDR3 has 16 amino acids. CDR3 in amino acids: CASSQDQTGLSETQFF. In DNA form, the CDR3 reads TGCGCCAGCAGCCAAGATCAGACAGGGCTATCAGAGACCCAGTTCTTC.

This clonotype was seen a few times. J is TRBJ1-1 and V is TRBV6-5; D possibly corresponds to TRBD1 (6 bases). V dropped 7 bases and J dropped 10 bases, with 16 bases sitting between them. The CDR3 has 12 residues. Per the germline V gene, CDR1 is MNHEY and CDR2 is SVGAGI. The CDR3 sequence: CASTSAGEPAFF. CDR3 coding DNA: TGTGCCAGCACGAGTGCAGGGGAGCCAGCTTTCTTT.

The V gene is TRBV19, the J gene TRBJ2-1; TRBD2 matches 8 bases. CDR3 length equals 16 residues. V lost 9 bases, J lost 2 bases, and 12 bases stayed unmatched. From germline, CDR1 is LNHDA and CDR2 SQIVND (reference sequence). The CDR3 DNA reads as TGTGCCAGCCAAAATGCCGGTAGCGGGGCCTACAATGAGCAGTTCTTC. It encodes CASQNAGSGAYNEQFF.

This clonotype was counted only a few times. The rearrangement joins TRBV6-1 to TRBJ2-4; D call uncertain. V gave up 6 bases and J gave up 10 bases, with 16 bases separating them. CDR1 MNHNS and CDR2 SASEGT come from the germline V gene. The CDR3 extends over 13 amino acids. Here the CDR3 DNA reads TGTGCCAGCAGAGAGGCCGCCGGAAGAATTCAGTACTTC. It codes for CASREAAGRIQYF.

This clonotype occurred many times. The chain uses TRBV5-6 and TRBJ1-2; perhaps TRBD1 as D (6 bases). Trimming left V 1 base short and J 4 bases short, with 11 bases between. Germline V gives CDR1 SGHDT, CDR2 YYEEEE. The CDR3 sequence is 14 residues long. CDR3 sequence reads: CASSLRSGAYGYTF. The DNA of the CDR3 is TGTGCCAGCAGCTTGAGGTCGGGGGCCTATGGCTACACCTTC.

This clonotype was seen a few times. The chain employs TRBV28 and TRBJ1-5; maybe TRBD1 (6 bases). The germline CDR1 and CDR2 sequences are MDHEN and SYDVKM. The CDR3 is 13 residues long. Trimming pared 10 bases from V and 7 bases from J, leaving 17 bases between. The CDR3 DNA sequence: TGTGCCACTCGGGAGGGGGGCGGACAGCCCCAGCATTTT. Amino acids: CATREGGGQPQHF.

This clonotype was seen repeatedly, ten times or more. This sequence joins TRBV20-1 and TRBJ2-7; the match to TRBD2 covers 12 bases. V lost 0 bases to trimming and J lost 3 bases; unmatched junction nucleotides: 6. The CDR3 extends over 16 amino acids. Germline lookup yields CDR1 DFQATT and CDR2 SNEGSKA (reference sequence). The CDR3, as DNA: TGCAGTGCTAGAGATGCTCGGACTAGCGGGGTCTACGAGCAGTACTTC. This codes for CSARDARTSGVYEQYF.

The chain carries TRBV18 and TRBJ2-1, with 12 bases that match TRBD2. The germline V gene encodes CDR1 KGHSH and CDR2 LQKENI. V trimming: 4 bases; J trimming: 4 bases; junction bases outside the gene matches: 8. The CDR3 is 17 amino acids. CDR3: CASSLRPSGGAYNEQFF. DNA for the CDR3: TGTGCCAGCTCACTGAGGCCTAGCGGGGGGGCTTACAATGAGCAGTTCTTC.

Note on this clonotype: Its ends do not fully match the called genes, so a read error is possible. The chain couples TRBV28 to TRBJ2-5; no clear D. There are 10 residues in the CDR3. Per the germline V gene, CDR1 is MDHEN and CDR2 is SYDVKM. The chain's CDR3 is CVSRQEPQYF. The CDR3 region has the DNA TGTGTCAGCAGACAAGAGCCCCAGTACTTC. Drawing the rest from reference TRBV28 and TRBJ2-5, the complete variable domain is DVKVTQSSRYLVKRTGEKVFLECVQDMDHENMFWYRQDPGLGLRLIYFSYDVKMKEKGDIPEGYSVSREKKERFSLILESASTNQTSMYLCVSRQEPQYFGPGTRLLVL.

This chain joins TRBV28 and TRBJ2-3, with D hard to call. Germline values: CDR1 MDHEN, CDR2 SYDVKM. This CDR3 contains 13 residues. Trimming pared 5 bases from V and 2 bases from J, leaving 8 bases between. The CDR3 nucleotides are TGTGCCAGCAGTAACACCCTCACAGATACGCAGTATTTT. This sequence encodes CASSNTLTDTQYF.

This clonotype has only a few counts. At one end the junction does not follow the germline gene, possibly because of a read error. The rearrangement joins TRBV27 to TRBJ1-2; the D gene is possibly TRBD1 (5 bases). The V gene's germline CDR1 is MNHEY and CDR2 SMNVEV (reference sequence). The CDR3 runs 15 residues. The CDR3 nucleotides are TGTGCCAGCAGTTTATACAGGAACCTCTGGTATGGCCACACCTTC. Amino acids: CASSLYRNLWYGHTF.

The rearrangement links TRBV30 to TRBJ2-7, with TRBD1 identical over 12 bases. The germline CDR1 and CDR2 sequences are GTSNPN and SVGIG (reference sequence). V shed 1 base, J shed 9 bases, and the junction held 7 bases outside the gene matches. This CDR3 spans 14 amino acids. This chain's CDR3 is CAWSGGTGGLGQYF. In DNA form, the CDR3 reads TGTGCCTGGAGTGGGGGGACAGGGGGCCTCGGGCAGTACTTC.

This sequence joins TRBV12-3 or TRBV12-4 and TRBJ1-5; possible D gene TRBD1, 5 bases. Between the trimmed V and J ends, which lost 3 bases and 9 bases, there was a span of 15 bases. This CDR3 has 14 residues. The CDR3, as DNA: TGTGCCAGCAGTTTGTTCAGGGAGGCCGGGCCCCAGCATTTT. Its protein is CASSLFREAGPQHF.

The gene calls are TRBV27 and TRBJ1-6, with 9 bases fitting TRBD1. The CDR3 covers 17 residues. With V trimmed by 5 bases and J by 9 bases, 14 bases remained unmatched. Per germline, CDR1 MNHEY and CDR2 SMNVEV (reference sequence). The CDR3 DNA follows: TGTGCCAGCAGTGCCTCCGGGACAGGGAAAACAATTTCACCCCTCCACTTT. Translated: CASSASGTGKTISPLHF.

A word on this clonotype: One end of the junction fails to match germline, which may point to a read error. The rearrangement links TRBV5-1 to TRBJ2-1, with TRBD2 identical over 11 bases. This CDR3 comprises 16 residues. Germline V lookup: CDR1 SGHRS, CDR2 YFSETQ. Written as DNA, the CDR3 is TGCGTCAGCAGCTGGGGACTAGCGGACTCCTACAATGAGCAGTTCTTC. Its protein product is CVSSWGLADSYNEQFF.

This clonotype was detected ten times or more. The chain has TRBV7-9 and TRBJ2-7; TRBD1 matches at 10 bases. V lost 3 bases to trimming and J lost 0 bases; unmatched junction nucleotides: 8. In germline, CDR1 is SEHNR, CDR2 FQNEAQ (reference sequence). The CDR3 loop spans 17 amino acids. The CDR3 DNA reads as TGTGCCAGCAGCTTCCCCGGGACAGGGGTGAGCTCCTACGAGCAGTACTTC. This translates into CASSFPGTGVSSYEQYF.

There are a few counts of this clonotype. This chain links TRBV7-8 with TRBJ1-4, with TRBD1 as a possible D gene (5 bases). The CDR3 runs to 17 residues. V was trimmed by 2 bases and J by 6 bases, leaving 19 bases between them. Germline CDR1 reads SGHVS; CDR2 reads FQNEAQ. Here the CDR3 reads CASSLRENTGPDEKLFF. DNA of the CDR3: TGTGCCAGCAGCTTAAGGGAAAATACGGGACCCGATGAAAAACTGTTTTTT. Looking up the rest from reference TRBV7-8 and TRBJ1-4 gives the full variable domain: GAGVSQSPRYKVAKRGQDVALRCDPISGHVSLFWYQQALGQGPEFLTYFQNEAQLDKSGLPSDRFFAERPEGSVSTLKIQRTQQEDSAVYLCASSLRENTGPDEKLFFGSGTQLSVL.

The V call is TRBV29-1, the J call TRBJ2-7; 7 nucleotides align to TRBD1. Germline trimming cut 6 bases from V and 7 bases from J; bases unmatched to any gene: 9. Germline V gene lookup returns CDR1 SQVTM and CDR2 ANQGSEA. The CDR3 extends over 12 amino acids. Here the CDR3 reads CSVQGSYNEQYF. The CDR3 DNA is TGCAGCGTACAGGGGTCCTACAATGAGCAGTACTTC.

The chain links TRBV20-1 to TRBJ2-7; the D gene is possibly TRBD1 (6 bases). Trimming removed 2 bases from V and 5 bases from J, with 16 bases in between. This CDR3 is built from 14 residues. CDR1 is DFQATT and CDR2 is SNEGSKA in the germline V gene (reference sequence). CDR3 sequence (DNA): TGCAGTGCTAGACTACCCGGCAGGGGCCACGAGCAGTACTTC. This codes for CSARLPGRGHEQYF.

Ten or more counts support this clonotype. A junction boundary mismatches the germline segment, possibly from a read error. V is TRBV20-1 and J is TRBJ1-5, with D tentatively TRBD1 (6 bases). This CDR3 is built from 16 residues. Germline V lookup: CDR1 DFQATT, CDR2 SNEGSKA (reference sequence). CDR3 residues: CSARDQGRAGNQPQHF. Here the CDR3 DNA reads TGCAGTGCGAGAGATCAGGGGCGGGCGGGCAATCAGCCCCAGCATTTT.

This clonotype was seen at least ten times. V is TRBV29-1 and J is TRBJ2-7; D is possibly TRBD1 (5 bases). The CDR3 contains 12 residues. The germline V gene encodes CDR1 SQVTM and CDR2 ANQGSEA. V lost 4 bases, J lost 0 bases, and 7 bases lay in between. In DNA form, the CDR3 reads TGCAGCGTTGGGGGCAACTCCTACGAGCAGTACTTC. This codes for CSVGGNSYEQYF.

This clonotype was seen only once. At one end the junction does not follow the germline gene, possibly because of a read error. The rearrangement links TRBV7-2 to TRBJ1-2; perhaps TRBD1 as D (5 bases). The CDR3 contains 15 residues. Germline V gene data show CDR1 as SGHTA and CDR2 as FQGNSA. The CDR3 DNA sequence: TGTGCCAGCAGCTTACCTACGGGGGGGTACTACGGCTACACCTTC. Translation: CASSLPTGGYYGYTF.